This T cell receptor (beta chain) appears in the sequencing data of a study of CD8 T cells in ankylosing spondylitis. It was by quantitative 5'-RACE with molecular barcodes that TCR beta libraries were made. In TCRdb, the 5' RACE reads were re-called with MiXCR into one record per CDR3 protein. Found here are about 220,000 distinct CDR3 sequences, 15% to 20% of them singletons; the top ten hold about 39%. About this clonotype: Its target is unknown.

CDR1 is MNHEY, CDR2 SVGAGI, per germline. V dropped 0 bases and J dropped 2 bases, with 10 bases sitting between them. The CDR3 length is 15 residues. Study results and caveats: Within matched ankylosing spondylitis synovial fluid, disease-linked clones were reportedly significantly enriched. Roughly eight highly homologous variants made up a TCR beta motif, and this motif appeared characteristic of ankylosing spondylitis blood.

The chain joins TRBV6-5 to TRBJ1-2, with D unresolved. Sequenced sample: blood, either unsorted or a sorted T cell fraction (not recorded which). This clonotype was sampled from a male donor with ankylosing spondylitis. The CDR3 reads CASSYSAYNNYGYTF. The CDR3 DNA follows: TGTGCCAGCAGTTACTCTGCCTACAACAACTATGGCTACACCTTC.